A selection of T cell receptor beta chains follows, all from one sample in a study of OX40 agonist ivuxolimab in advanced cancers. The table came from immunoSEQ multiplex PCR; TCRdb's copy has only in-frame clones and leaves some out. The top ten hold 1.5% to 2% of the sample, which has some 61,000 clones, 77% seen once. Sample: CD4+ or CD8+ T cells sorted from blood, taken in a trial of the OX40 agonist ivuxolimab. The receptor source for this set is an adult with an advanced solid tumor such as melanoma, head and neck, liver or kidney cancer. Both conserved end residues are trimmed from each CDR3. Fields, in order: J gene, CDR3 length, V gene, CDR3 protein.

j_call: TRBJ1-2; cdr3_length: 12; v_call: TRBV4-1; cdr3_aa: ASSQVGQGLGYT
j_call: TRBJ1-2; cdr3_length: 11; v_call: TRBV6-1; cdr3_aa: ASSVEGSRGYT
j_call: TRBJ2-7; cdr3_length: 12; v_call: TRBV4-2; cdr3_aa: ASSGSGTGGEQY
j_call: TRBJ2-7; cdr3_length: 9; v_call: TRBV6-5; cdr3_aa: ASTKAYEQY
j_call: TRBJ1-4; cdr3_length: 15; v_call: TRBV7-8; cdr3_aa: ASSLVTVPGANEKLF
j_call: TRBJ1-1; cdr3_length: 11; v_call: TRBV4-1; cdr3_aa: ASSQDFRTEAF
j_call: TRBJ1-4; cdr3_length: 14; v_call: TRBV30; cdr3_aa: AWSRKTGNGPEKLF
j_call: TRBJ1-2; cdr3_length: 13; v_call: TRBV28; cdr3_aa: ASSAGTGGNYGYT
j_call: TRBJ2-1; cdr3_length: 13; v_call: TRBV7-9; cdr3_aa: ASSLYGSSYNEQF
j_call: TRBJ2-7; cdr3_length: 12; v_call: TRBV5-8; cdr3_aa: ASSKDRRGGEQY
j_call: TRBJ1-2; cdr3_length: 13; v_call: TRBV4-2; cdr3_aa: ASSESPGVSYGYT
j_call: TRBJ2-3; cdr3_length: 14; v_call: TRBV7-9; cdr3_aa: ASSRGGLAHTDTQY
j_call: TRBJ2-1; cdr3_length: 12; v_call: TRBV4-2; cdr3_aa: ASSLRDISYEQF
j_call: TRBJ2-3; cdr3_length: 13; v_call: TRBV11-2; cdr3_aa: ASSSPGQVTDTQY
j_call: TRBJ2-3; cdr3_length: 10; v_call: TRBV6-5; cdr3_aa: ASSPASDTQY